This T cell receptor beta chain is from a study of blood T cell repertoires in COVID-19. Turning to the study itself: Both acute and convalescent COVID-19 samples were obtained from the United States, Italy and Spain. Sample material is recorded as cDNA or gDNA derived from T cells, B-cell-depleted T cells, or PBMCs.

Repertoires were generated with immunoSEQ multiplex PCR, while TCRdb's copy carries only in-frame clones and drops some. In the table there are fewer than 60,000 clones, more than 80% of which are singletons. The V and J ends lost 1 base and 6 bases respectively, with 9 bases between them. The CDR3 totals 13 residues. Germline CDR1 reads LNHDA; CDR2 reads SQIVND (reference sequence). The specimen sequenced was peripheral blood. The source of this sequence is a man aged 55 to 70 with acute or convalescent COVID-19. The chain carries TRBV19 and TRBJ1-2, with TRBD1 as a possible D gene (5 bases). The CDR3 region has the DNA TGTGCCAGTAGTATAGGCCAGGGTAATGGCTACACCTTC. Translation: CASSIGQGNGYTF.